These 27 T cell receptor beta chains share one sample of origin, sequenced in a study of identical twins. TCRdb analysed the 5' RACE reads with MiXCR anew, one entry per CDR3 protein. The sample shows about 890,000 distinct CDR3 sequences, 9% to 15% of them seen only once. These data also formed part of another study, on yellow fever vaccine responses in identical twins.

Material: PBMCs. The receptors were gathered from a woman aged 18-29 years in good health.

This clonotype was detected a few times. The gene calls are TRBV7-9 and TRBJ1-1; the match to TRBD1 covers 10 bases. Germline V lookup: CDR1 SEHNR, CDR2 FQNEAQ (reference sequence). This CDR3 is built from 15 residues. V was clipped by 7 bases and J by 1 base; unmatched bases: 6. CDR3 DNA: TGTGCCAGCACATCCCGACAGGGGGCGAACACTGAAGCTTTCTTT. Translation: CASTSRQGANTEAFF.

The table lists this clonotype with a few counts. This chain joins TRBV5-5 and TRBJ2-5; no firm D call. The germline V gene encodes CDR1 SGHKS and CDR2 YYEKEE (reference sequence). This CDR3 is built from 14 residues. The V end lost 2 bases, the J end lost 4 bases, and 12 bases lay between the germline ends. The CDR3 DNA is TGTGCCAGCAGCTTTGGCCTGGCCCCAGAGACCCAGTACTTC. Protein: CASSFGLAPETQYF.

This clonotype was found a few times. V usage is TRBV28 and J usage is TRBJ2-7, with D perhaps TRBD1 (5 bases). The CDR3 spans 13 residues. The germline V gene has CDR1 MDHEN and CDR2 SYDVKM. Trimming stripped 5 bases from V and 3 bases from J, with 11 bases between. CDR3 nucleotide sequence: TGTGCCAGCAGTCTGGACACCCGCTACGAGCAGTACTTC. Its translation is CASSLDTRYEQYF.

There are a few counts of this clonotype. This rearrangement joins TRBV28 to TRBJ2-7; 8 bases agree with TRBD1. Germline V CDR1 and CDR2: MDHEN, SYDVKM. The V segment lost 6 bases and the J segment 3 bases; nucleotides outside the gene matches: 7. The CDR3 runs 14 residues. The CDR3 here is CASRPQGARYEQYF. CDR3 DNA sequence: TGTGCCAGCAGACCCCAGGGGGCCCGCTACGAGCAGTACTTC.

The sample holds many counts of this clonotype. The V call is TRBV28, the J call TRBJ2-1; no firm D call. Trimming removed 10 bases from V and 7 bases from J, with 14 bases in between. In germline, CDR1 is MDHEN, CDR2 SYDVKM. The CDR3 spans 12 residues. Here the CDR3 reads CATLNEANEQFF. The CDR3 region has the DNA TGTGCCACCTTAAACGAAGCGAATGAGCAGTTCTTC.

The CDR3 region has the DNA TGTGCCAGCAGCCAGCTATTACTAGCGGGAGCTTTCGAAACCGGGGAGCTGTTTTTT. Translating gives CASSQLLLAGAFETGELFF. This chain uses TRBV3-1 with TRBJ2-2, with TRBD2 matching 11 bases. The CDR3 covers 19 residues. The V gene end was trimmed by 3 bases and the J gene end by 5 bases; junction bases not matched to a gene: 14. The V gene's germline CDR1 is LGHDT and CDR2 YNNKEL (reference sequence).

This clonotype was found many times. The chain is built from TRBV12-3 or TRBV12-4 and TRBJ2-1, with D maybe TRBD2 (5 bases). The CDR3 has 15 residues. The ends were cut back, 3 bases at V and 4 bases at J, with 13 bases in the middle. This CDR3 reads CASSLIATVYNEQFF. CDR3 DNA sequence: TGTGCCAGCAGTTTGATAGCGACTGTTTACAATGAGCAGTTCTTC.

This clonotype was seen many times. This chain joins TRBV12-3 or TRBV12-4 and TRBJ1-5; no clear D gene. With 5 bases removed from V and 6 bases from J, the gap between germline ends came to 11 bases. CDR3 length: 13 amino acids. This CDR3 reads CASSPSRVQPQHF. The CDR3, as DNA: TGTGCCAGCAGTCCCAGTAGGGTTCAGCCCCAGCATTTT.

The CDR3 is CASSPGGGYNQPQHF. The CDR3 coding sequence is TGTGCCAGCAGCCCCGGGGGTGGCTACAATCAGCCCCAGCATTTT. The chain carries TRBV7-8 and TRBJ1-5, with D perhaps TRBD1 (5 bases). V gave up 5 bases and J gave up 3 bases, with 14 bases separating them. The CDR3 spans 15 residues. CDR1 and CDR2 from the germline V gene are SGHVS and FQNEAQ.

The genes are TRBV28 and TRBJ2-3, with D perhaps matching TRBD1 (6 bases). CDR1 and CDR2 from the germline V gene are MDHEN and SYDVKM. The CDR3 extends over 14 amino acids. Between the trimmed V and J ends, which lost 10 bases and 3 bases, there was a span of 17 bases. For the CDR3, the DNA is TGTGCCACCGAGACAGGTTATCGGACAGATACGCAGTATTTT. Translation: CATETGYRTDTQYF.

This clonotype came up many times. V is TRBV5-1 and J is TRBJ2-3; the match to TRBD2 covers 8 bases. CDR3 length: 15 amino acids. Unmatched junction bases numbered 9, after V lost 7 bases and J lost 2 bases. In germline, CDR1 is SGHRS, CDR2 YFSETQ. CDR3 sequence (DNA): TGCGCCAGCGGAACTAGCGGATATACCACAGATACGCAGTATTTT. It translates to CASGTSGYTTDTQYF.

In its sample, this clonotype was seen many times. The J gene is TRBJ2-1, the V gene TRBV5-1; D might be TRBD2 (6 bases). This CDR3 spans 12 amino acids. The germline V gene has CDR1 SGHRS and CDR2 YFSETQ. V lost 0 bases and J lost 11, with 9 bases in between. The CDR3 DNA follows: TGCGCCAGCAGCTTGGACAGGACTAAGCAGTTCTTC. It is translated as CASSLDRTKQFF.

This clonotype has just a few counts. The gene calls are TRBV15 and TRBJ1-5; 7 bases map to TRBD1. After removal of 0 bases from V and 6 bases from J, the junction contained 5 bases not matched to a gene. CDR3 size: 15 residues. Germline V lookup: CDR1 LNHNV, CDR2 YYDKDF (reference sequence). The DNA of the CDR3 is TGTGCCACCAGCAGAGACAGGGGGGCCCGTCAGCCCCAGCATTTT. Its protein product is CATSRDRGARQPQHF.

The sample holds a few counts of this clonotype. The rearrangement uses TRBV6-2 or TRBV6-3 and TRBJ2-3; 11 bases match TRBD1. Trimming took 6 bases from V and 5 from J; bases not matched to a gene: 10. The CDR3 is 16 residues long. Germline assignment: CDR1 MNHEY and CDR2 SVGEGT. The CDR3 protein is CASSRRDRGIVDTQYF. CDR3 nucleotide sequence: TGTGCCAGCAGCCGCCGGGACAGGGGGATAGTAGATACGCAGTATTTT.

This clonotype was detected only a few times. This chain connects TRBV28 to TRBJ2-6; the D is unclear. Per the germline V gene, CDR1 is MDHEN and CDR2 is SYDVKM. The CDR3 extends over 14 amino acids. With 3 bases removed from V and 3 bases from J, the gap between germline ends came to 6 bases. The chain's CDR3 is CASSLPVGANVLTF. In nucleotides, the CDR3 is TGTGCCAGCAGTTTGCCAGTTGGGGCCAACGTCCTGACTTTC.

This chain uses TRBV27 with TRBJ2-7; D is possibly TRBD1 (6 bases). This CDR3 contains 13 residues. Per germline, CDR1 MNHEY and CDR2 SMNVEV (reference sequence). Trimming took off 4 bases at V and 6 bases at J, with 13 bases between the two ends. The CDR3 is CASSSGVRFEQYF. CDR3 nucleotides: TGTGCCAGCAGTTCAGGGGTCAGGTTCGAGCAGTACTTC.

There are many counts of this clonotype. This chain joins TRBV12-3 or TRBV12-4 and TRBJ2-3; D is perhaps TRBD1 (6 bases). V lost 5 bases to trimming and J lost 4 bases, with 16 bases between them. The CDR3 contains 15 residues. This CDR3 reads CASSRSRGLADTQYF. The CDR3 nucleotides are TGTGCCAGCAGTCGTTCCAGGGGTTTGGCAGATACGCAGTATTTT.

The V and J genes are TRBV24-1 and TRBJ2-1; TRBD2 matches at 10 bases. The CDR3 is 14 amino acids. Germline V gene sequence: CDR1 KGHDR, CDR2 SFDVKD. Trimming took 10 bases from V and 7 from J; bases not matched to a gene: 9. CDR3 residues: CATVAGGLDNEQFF. The CDR3 DNA follows: TGTGCCACTGTAGCGGGGGGTCTAGATAATGAGCAGTTCTTC.

This clonotype showed up just a few times. The J gene is TRBJ1-3, the V gene TRBV29-1; 10 positions agree with TRBD1. The germline V gene encodes CDR1 SQVTM and CDR2 ANQGSEA. Unmatched junction bases numbered 3, after V lost 4 bases and J lost 3 bases. The CDR3 runs 14 residues. The CDR3: CSVATGGFGNTIYF. The CDR3 bases are TGCAGCGTTGCGACAGGGGGCTTTGGAAACACCATATATTTT.

This clonotype has a handful of counts. This sequence joins TRBV20-1 and TRBJ2-5; TRBD2 matches at 12 bases. The length of the CDR3 is 15 residues. V trimming: 5 bases; J trimming: 4 bases; junction bases outside the gene matches: 8. CDR1 is DFQATT and CDR2 is SNEGSKA in the germline V gene (reference sequence). The CDR3 nucleotides are TGCAGTGCTCCAATGACTAGCGGGAGAGGAGAGACCCAGTACTTC. It specifies CSAPMTSGRGETQYF.

The sample holds a few counts of this clonotype. The V call is TRBV10-3, the J call TRBJ1-6, with 7 bases aligning to TRBD1. Looked up from germline, CDR1 is ENHRY and CDR2 is SYGVKD. The V gene end was trimmed by 0 bases and the J gene end by 5 bases; junction bases not matched to a gene: 7. The CDR3 consists of 17 residues. The CDR3 reads CAISESTGRAHNSPLHF. The DNA for the CDR3 is TGTGCCATCAGTGAGTCGACAGGGCGGGCCCATAATTCACCCCTCCACTTT.

This clonotype was counted between two and nine times. The rearrangement joins TRBV10-3 to TRBJ2-5, with D perhaps given as TRBD1 or TRBD2 (5 bases each). This CDR3 spans 14 amino acids. V was cut by 5 bases and J by 1 base, with 11 bases left in between. The germline CDR1 and CDR2 sequences are ENHRY and SYGVKD. CDR3 in DNA: TGTGCCATCAGTAGTGGTGGGACCCAAGAGACCCAGTACTTC. This encodes CAISSGGTQETQYF.

This clonotype came up many times. The chain has TRBV10-3 and TRBJ1-6, with D perhaps matching TRBD1 (5 bases). CDR3 size: 14 residues. V lost 6 bases and J lost 5, with 11 bases in between. Germline loops: CDR1 ENHRY, CDR2 SYGVKD. CDR3 residues: CAIRKGTDNSPLHF. In DNA, the CDR3 is TGTGCCATCAGGAAGGGGACTGATAATTCACCCCTCCACTTT.

This clonotype has at least ten counts. The rearrangement links TRBV12-3 or TRBV12-4 to TRBJ2-1; 8 bases map to TRBD2. There are 15 residues in the CDR3. The trim removed 7 bases at V and 6 bases at J, leaving 11 bases unmatched. CDR3 nucleotide sequence: TGTGCCAGCAAGCGGAGCGGGAGTTTTCTCAATGAGCAGTTCTTC. Its protein product is CASKRSGSFLNEQFF.

This clonotype was counted a few times. The chain has TRBV15 and TRBJ2-1; tentative D call: TRBD2 (5 bases). There are 18 residues in the CDR3. Trimming stripped 0 bases from V and 3 bases from J, with 18 bases between. The germline CDR1 and CDR2 sequences are LNHNV and YYDKDF (reference sequence). CDR3 loop: CATSRDRGGLVSYNEQFF. The CDR3 nucleotides read TGTGCCACCAGCAGAGATAGAGGAGGCCTTGTCAGCTACAATGAGCAGTTCTTC. The full variable domain, in which reference TRBV15 and TRBJ2-1 provide the parts outside the CDR3, is DAMVIQNPRYQVTQFGKPVTLSCSQTLNHNVMYWYQQKSSQAPKLLFHYYDKDFNNEADTPDNFQSRRPNTSFCFLDIRSPGLGDTAMYLCATSRDRGGLVSYNEQFFGPGTRLTVL.

The rearrangement uses TRBV6-1 and TRBJ2-6; D is perhaps TRBD1 (6 bases). Germline-derived CDR1 and CDR2 are MNHNS and SASEGT. Trimming pared 4 bases from V and 1 base from J, leaving 14 bases between. CDR3 length: 17 amino acids. As DNA, the CDR3 is TGTGCCAGCAGTGTACAACCCAGGGGTTCTGGGGCCAACGTCCTGACTTTC. It codes for CASSVQPRGSGANVLTF.

The chain couples TRBV20-1 to TRBJ1-2, with TRBD1 as a possible D gene (6 bases). The CDR3 extends over 13 amino acids. The V gene's germline CDR1 is DFQATT and CDR2 SNEGSKA (reference sequence). The germline V and J ends were trimmed by 7 bases and 4 bases, with 16 bases remaining between them. The CDR3 protein is CSEYTPGVYGYTF. Written as DNA, the CDR3 is TGCAGTGAATACACCCCAGGGGTCTATGGCTACACCTTC.